The 20 T cell receptor beta chains below come from one sample, sequenced in a study of cytomegalovirus exposure and HLA in healthy donors. The PCR ran on 60 Vbeta and 13 Jbeta primers. Assay: immunoSEQ multiplex PCR; the TCRdb copy retains only in-frame clones and omits some. The table shows over 95,000 clones, with roughly four fifths occurring only once. Specimen: PBMCs. These receptors were taken from a female donor in good health and CMV-seronegative.

This rearrangement joins TRBV9 to TRBJ2-3; TRBD1 matches at 7 bases. The CDR3 covers 15 residues. Germline trimming cut 0 bases from V and 2 bases from J; bases unmatched to any gene: 3. CDR1 is SGDLS, CDR2 YYNGEE, per germline. This CDR3 is CASSVGDRFTDTQYF. The CDR3 nucleotides read TGTGCCAGCAGCGTAGGGGACAGATTCACAGATACGCAGTATTTT.

The gene calls are TRBV29-1 and TRBJ1-2; 10 positions match TRBD1. The germline V gene encodes CDR1 SQVTM and CDR2 ANQGSEA. This CDR3 is 13 amino acids long. Germline trimming cut 6 bases from V and 8 bases from J; bases unmatched to any gene: 9. CDR3 coding DNA: TGCAGCGTCCCCACTGACAGGGGGCGAGGCTACACCTTC. This sequence encodes CSVPTDRGRGYTF.

The V and J genes are TRBV30 and TRBJ2-3, with TRBD2 matching 12 bases. The V and J ends lost 1 base and 3 bases, in that order; junction bases with no gene match: 11. The germline gives CDR1 GTSNPN, CDR2 SVGIG (reference sequence). CDR3 size: 18 residues. CDR3 protein: CAWSGMSRLAGVTDTQYF. In nucleotides, the CDR3 is TGTGCCTGGAGTGGTATGTCCAGACTAGCGGGAGTTACAGATACGCAGTATTTT.

V is TRBV2 and J is TRBJ1-4; tentatively, D is TRBD1 (5 bases). CDR1 is SNHLY and CDR2 is FYNNEI in the germline V gene. This CDR3 has 14 residues. The ends were cut back, 3 bases at V and 6 bases at J, with 11 bases in the middle. CDR3 nucleotides: TGTGCCAGCAGTGATTGGAGACAGTATGAAAAACTGTTTTTT. This encodes CASSDWRQYEKLFF.

The genes are TRBV19 and TRBJ2-2; D ambiguous. The CDR3 has 14 amino acids. With 1 base removed from V and 1 base from J, the gap between germline ends came to 4 bases. The germline V gene has CDR1 LNHDA and CDR2 SQIVND (reference sequence). Here the CDR3 reads CASSIGLNTGELFF. In DNA, the CDR3 is TGTGCCAGTAGTATAGGACTGAACACCGGGGAGCTGTTTTTT. Based on the CDR3 plus reference TRBV19 and TRBJ2-2, the full variable domain is DGGITQSPKYLFRKEGQNVTLSCEQNLNHDAMYWYRQDPGQGLRLIYYSQIVNDFQKGDIAEGYSVSREKKESFPLTVTSAQKNPTAFYLCASSIGLNTGELFFGEGSRLTVL.

This sequence joins TRBV7-2 and TRBJ2-1; no reliable D call. V was clipped by 6 bases and J by 1 base, with 10 bases between them. Germline lookup yields CDR1 SGHTA and CDR2 FQGNSA. This CDR3 spans 14 amino acids. CDR3 in amino acids: CASSSAGSYNEQFF. CDR3 DNA: TGTGCCAGCAGTTCTGCAGGATCCTACAATGAGCAGTTCTTC.

The chain couples TRBV5-1 to TRBJ1-4, with D maybe TRBD1 (5 bases). Germline lookup yields CDR1 SGHRS and CDR2 YFSETQ. Deletions cut 2 bases from V and 3 bases from J, with 11 bases between. This CDR3 comprises 15 residues. CDR3 region: CASSFGGMANEKLFF. The CDR3 DNA sequence: TGCGCCAGCAGCTTCGGGGGAATGGCTAATGAAAAACTGTTTTTT.

V and J are TRBV5-1 and TRBJ1-1; tentative D call: TRBD1 (6 bases). This CDR3 has 15 residues. Germline V lookup: CDR1 SGHRS, CDR2 YFSETQ. V dropped 5 bases and J dropped 3 bases, with 17 bases sitting between them. CDR3 residues: CASRSAGAEDTEAFF. In DNA, the CDR3 is TGCGCCAGCAGGAGCGCAGGGGCAGAGGACACTGAAGCTTTCTTT.

By sample share, this clone is medium-sized. This chain joins TRBV10-3 and TRBJ1-1, with D uncertain. This CDR3 is built from 15 residues. The germline V and J ends were trimmed by 4 bases and 0 bases, with 12 bases remaining between them. Germline lookup yields CDR1 ENHRY and CDR2 SYGVKD. In nucleotides, the CDR3 is TGTGCCATCAGTGCCCGTGTGGCCATGAACACTGAAGCTTTCTTT. It specifies CAISARVAMNTEAFF.

The V and J genes are TRBV15 and TRBJ2-2, with 7 bases that match TRBD2. The CDR3 extends over 17 amino acids. The ends lost 0 bases at V and 5 bases at J; junction bases unmatched: 9. From germline, CDR1 is LNHNV and CDR2 YYDKDF (reference sequence). CDR3 sequence: CATSRDGGRARTGELFF. The CDR3 DNA reads TGTGCCACCAGCAGAGATGGGGGGAGGGCCAGAACCGGGGAGCTGTTTTTT.

V usage is TRBV19 and J usage is TRBJ1-4; D gene ambiguous. Germline assignment: CDR1 LNHDA and CDR2 SQIVND (reference sequence). Trimming took 5 bases from V and 6 from J, leaving 10 bases between them. The CDR3 loop spans 13 amino acids. CDR3 DNA sequence: TGTGCCAGTAGTTGGAGCGCGGATGAAAAACTGTTTTTT. Its translation: CASSWSADEKLFF.

This clone has only a few counts. The rearrangement joins TRBV5-5 to TRBJ1-4, with D unclear. V was trimmed by 1 base and J by 10 bases, leaving 17 bases between them. CDR3 length equals 15 residues. From germline, CDR1 is SGHKS and CDR2 YYEKEE (reference sequence). The CDR3 loop reads CASSLPGVNEGKLFF. The CDR3 nucleotides read TGTGCCAGCAGCTTGCCCGGGGTGAATGAGGGAAAACTGTTTTTT. Filled out from reference TRBV5-5 and TRBJ1-4, the complete variable domain reads DAGVTQSPTHLIKTRGQQVTLRCSPISGHKSVSWYQQVLGQGPQFIFQYYEKEERGRGNFPDRFSARQFPNYSSELNVNALLLGDSALYLCASSLPGVNEGKLFFGSGTQLSVL.

The chain links TRBV7-2 to TRBJ1-6; 9 bases map to TRBD1. The CDR3 extends over 18 amino acids. V lost 5 bases, J lost 3 bases, and 11 bases stayed unmatched. In germline, CDR1 is SGHTA, CDR2 FQGNSA. The CDR3 sequence: CASSPSLTGGVYNSPLHF. As DNA, the CDR3 is TGTGCCAGCAGCCCCTCCTTGACAGGGGGAGTCTATAATTCACCCCTCCACTTT.

The chain carries TRBV4-3 and TRBJ2-5, with TRBD1 matching over 7 bases. Germline assignment: CDR1 LGHNA and CDR2 YSLEER. This CDR3 contains 15 residues. Losses at the gene ends were 1 base for V and 3 bases for J; bases not matched to a gene: 5. This chain's CDR3 is CASSQGTGVKETQYF. In nucleotides, the CDR3 is TGCGCCAGCAGCCAAGGAACAGGGGTCAAAGAGACCCAGTACTTC.

CDR3 sequence: CASSWDGTGEDGYTF. The CDR3 region has the DNA TGCGCCAGCAGCTGGGACGGGACAGGGGAAGACGGCTACACCTTC. The chain couples TRBV5-1 to TRBJ1-2; 10 bases line up with TRBD1. Germline CDR1 and CDR2: SGHRS and YFSETQ. CDR3 length: 15 residues. V was clipped by 3 bases and J by 8 bases; unmatched bases: 10.

The V call is TRBV15, the J call TRBJ2-7, with D hard to call. The CDR3 length is 15 residues. In germline, CDR1 is LNHNV, CDR2 YYDKDF (reference sequence). V lost 3 bases to trimming and J lost 0 bases, with 12 bases between them. The CDR3: CATSSDSRSSYEQYF. CDR3 coding DNA: TGTGCCACCAGCAGTGACTCCCGGAGCTCCTACGAGCAGTACTTC.

The V gene is TRBV10-2, the J gene TRBJ1-6; no clear D gene. Germline lookup yields CDR1 WSHSY and CDR2 SAAADI. CDR3 length equals 14 residues. V was clipped by 11 bases and J by 8 bases, with 19 bases between them. The chain's CDR3 is CASQRWAEYSPLHF. DNA of the CDR3: TGCGCCTCCCAAAGGTGGGCAGAGTATTCACCCCTCCACTTT.

The chain combines TRBV5-1 with TRBJ1-6, with TRBD1 matching 8 bases. The CDR3 spans 14 residues. Trimming removed 5 bases from V and 10 bases from J; junction bases left unmatched: 8. The V gene's germline CDR1 is SGHRS and CDR2 YFSETQ. Here the CDR3 DNA reads TGCGCCAGCAGGTCCGGGACAGGTGAATCACCCCTCCACTTT. This gives the protein CASRSGTGESPLHF.

J is TRBJ2-3 and V is TRBV7-2, with 16 bases identical to TRBD2. After removal of 3 bases from V and 4 bases from J, the junction contained 4 bases not matched to a gene. The CDR3 contains 17 residues. Per germline, CDR1 SGHTA and CDR2 FQGNSA. The CDR3 reads CASSLGTSGRGADTQYF. The CDR3, as DNA: TGTGCCAGCAGCTTGGGGACTAGCGGGAGGGGGGCAGATACGCAGTATTTT.

The gene calls are TRBV27 and TRBJ2-1; no firm D call. CDR3 length equals 14 residues. Looked up from germline, CDR1 is MNHEY and CDR2 is SMNVEV (reference sequence). The V end lost 6 bases, the J end lost 9 bases, and 18 bases lay between the germline ends. DNA for the CDR3: TGTGCCAGCAGAAGGAGTATGGGTACAAGTGAGCAGTTCTTC. It is translated as CASRRSMGTSEQFF.